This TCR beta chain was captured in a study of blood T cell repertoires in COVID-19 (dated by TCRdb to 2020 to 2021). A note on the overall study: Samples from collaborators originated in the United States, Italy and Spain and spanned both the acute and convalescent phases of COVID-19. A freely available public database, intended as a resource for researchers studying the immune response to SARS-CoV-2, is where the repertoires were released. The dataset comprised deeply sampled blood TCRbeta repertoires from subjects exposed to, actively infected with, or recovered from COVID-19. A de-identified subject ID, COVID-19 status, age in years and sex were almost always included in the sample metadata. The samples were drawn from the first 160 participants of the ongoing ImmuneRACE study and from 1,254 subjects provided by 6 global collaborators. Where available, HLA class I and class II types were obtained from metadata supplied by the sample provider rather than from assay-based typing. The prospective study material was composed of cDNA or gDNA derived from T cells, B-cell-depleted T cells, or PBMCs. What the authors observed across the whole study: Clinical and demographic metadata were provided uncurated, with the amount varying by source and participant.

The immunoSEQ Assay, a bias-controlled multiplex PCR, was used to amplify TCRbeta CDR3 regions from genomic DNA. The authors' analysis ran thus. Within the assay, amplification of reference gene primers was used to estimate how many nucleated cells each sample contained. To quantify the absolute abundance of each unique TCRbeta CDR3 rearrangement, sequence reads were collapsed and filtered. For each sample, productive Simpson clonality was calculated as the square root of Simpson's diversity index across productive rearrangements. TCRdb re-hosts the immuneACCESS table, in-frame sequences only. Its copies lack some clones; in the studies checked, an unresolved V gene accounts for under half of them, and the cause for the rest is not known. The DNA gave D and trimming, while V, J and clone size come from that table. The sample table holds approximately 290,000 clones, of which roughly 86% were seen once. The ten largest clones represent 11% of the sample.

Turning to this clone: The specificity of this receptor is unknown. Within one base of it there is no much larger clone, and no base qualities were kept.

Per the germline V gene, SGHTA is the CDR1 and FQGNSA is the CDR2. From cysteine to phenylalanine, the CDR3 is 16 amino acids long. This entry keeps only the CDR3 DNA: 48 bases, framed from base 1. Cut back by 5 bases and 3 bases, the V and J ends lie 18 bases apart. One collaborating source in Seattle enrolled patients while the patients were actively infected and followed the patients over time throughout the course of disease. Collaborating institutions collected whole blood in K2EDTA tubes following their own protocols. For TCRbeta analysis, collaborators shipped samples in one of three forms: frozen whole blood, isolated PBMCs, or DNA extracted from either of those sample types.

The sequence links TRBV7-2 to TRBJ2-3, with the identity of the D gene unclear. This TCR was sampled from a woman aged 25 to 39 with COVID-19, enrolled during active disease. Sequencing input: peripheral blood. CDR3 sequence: CASSAKTTGGTDTQYF. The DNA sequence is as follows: TGTGCCAGCAGCGCTAAAACGACGGGTGGAACAGATACGCAGTATTTT.